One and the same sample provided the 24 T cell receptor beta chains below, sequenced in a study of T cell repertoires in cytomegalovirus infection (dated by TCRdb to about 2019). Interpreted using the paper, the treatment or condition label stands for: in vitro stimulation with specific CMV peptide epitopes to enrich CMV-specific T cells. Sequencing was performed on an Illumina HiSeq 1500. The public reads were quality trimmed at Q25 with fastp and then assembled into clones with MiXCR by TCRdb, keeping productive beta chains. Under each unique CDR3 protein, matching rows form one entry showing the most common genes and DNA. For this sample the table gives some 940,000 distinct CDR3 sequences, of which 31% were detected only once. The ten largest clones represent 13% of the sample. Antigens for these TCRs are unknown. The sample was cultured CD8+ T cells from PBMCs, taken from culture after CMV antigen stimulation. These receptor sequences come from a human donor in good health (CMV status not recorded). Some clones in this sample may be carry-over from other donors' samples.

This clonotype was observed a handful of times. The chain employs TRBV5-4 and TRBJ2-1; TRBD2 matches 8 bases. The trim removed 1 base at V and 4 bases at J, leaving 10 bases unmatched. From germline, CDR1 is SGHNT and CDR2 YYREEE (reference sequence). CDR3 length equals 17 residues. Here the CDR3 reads CASSLTAGGTSYNEQFF. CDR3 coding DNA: TGTGCCAGCAGCTTGACGGCGGGGGGCACCAGTTACAATGAGCAGTTCTTC.

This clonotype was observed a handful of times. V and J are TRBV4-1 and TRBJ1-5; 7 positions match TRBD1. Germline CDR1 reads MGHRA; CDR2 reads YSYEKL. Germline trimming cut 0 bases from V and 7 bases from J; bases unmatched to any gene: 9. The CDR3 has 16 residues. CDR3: CASSQDAGPDRQPQHF. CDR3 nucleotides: TGCGCCAGCAGCCAAGATGCAGGACCGGACAGGCAGCCCCAGCATTTT.

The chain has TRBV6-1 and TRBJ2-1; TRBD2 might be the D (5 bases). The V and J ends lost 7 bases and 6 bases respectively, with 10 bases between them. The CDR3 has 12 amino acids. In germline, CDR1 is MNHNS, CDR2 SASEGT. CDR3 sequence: CASTGLLNEQFF. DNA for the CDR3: TGTGCCAGCACAGGACTCCTCAATGAGCAGTTCTTC.

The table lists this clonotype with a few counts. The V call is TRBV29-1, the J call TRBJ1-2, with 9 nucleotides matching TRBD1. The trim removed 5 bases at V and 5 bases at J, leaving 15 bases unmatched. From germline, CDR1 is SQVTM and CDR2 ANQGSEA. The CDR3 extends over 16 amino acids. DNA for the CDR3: TGCAGCGTTCCCTCTTATTACCTGGGACAGGGTTATGGCTACACCTTC. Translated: CSVPSYYLGQGYGYTF.

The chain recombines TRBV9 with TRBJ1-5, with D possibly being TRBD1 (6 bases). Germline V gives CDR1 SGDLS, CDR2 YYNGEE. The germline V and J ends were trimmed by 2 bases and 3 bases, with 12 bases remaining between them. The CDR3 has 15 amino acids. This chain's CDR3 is CASSVGGQVNQPQHF. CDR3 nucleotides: TGTGCCAGCAGCGTGGGGGGGCAGGTCAATCAGCCCCAGCATTTT.

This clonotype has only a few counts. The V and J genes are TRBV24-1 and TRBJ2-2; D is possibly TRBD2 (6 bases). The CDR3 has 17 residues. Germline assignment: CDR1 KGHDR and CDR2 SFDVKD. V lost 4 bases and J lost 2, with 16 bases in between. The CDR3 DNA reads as TGTGCCACCAGTGAATATCCGGGGACTTTTAACACCGGGGAGCTGTTTTTT. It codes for CATSEYPGTFNTGELFF.

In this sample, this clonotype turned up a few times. The CDR3 nucleotides are TGTGCCAGTCTTGGACAGGGTTATACAGATACGCAGTATTTT. It is translated as CASLGQGYTDTQYF. The genes are TRBV2 and TRBJ2-3, with 8 bases aligning to TRBD1. Germline CDR1 SNHLY, CDR2 FYNNEI. The CDR3 spans 14 residues. Trimming removed 9 bases from V and 3 bases from J; junction bases left unmatched: 8.

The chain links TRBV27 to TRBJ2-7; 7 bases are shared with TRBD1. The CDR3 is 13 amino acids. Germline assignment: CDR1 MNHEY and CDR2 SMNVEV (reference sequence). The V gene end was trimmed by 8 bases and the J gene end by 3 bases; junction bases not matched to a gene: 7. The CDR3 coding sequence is TGTGCCAGCGCGGCGAGACAGGGCTACGAGCAGTACTTC. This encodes CASAARQGYEQYF.

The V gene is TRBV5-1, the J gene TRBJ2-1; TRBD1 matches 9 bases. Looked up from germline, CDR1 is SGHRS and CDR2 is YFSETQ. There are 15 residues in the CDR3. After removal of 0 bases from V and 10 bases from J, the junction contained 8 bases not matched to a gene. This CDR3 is CASSLVGQGLPEQFF. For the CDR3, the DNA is TGCGCCAGCAGCTTGGTTGGACAGGGGCTACCCGAGCAGTTCTTC.

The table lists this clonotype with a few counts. The CDR3 DNA reads TGTGCCAGCAGTTTACACCAGCTAGCCTATAGCAATCAGCCCCAGCATTTT. It translates to CASSLHQLAYSNQPQHF. This chain joins TRBV12-3 or TRBV12-4 and TRBJ1-5; no clear D. V was trimmed by 2 bases and J by 0 bases, leaving 14 bases between them. The CDR3 contains 17 residues.

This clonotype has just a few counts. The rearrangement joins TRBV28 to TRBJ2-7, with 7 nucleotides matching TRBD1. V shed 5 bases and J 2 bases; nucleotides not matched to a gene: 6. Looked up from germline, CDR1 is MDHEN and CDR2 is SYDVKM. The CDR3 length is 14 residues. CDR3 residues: CASSPVTGTYEQYV. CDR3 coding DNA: TGTGCCAGCAGTCCAGTGACAGGGACCTACGAGCAGTACGTC.

The CDR3: CASSSRRGGGQYNEQFF. The CDR3 DNA sequence: TGTGCCAGCAGCTCCCGGAGAGGCGGGGGCCAATACAATGAGCAGTTCTTC. The chain has TRBV7-6 and TRBJ2-1, with a tentative D call TRBD2 (7 bases). Trimming left V 4 bases short and J 4 bases short, with 20 bases between. The length of the CDR3 is 17 residues. Germline V gives CDR1 SGHVS, CDR2 FNYEAQ.

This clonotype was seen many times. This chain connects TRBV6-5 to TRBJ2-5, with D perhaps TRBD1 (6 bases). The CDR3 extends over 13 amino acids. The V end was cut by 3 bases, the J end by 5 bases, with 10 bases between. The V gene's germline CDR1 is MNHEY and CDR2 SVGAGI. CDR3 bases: TGTGCCAGCAGTTATGGTGGGGGCGAGACCCAGTACTTC. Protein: CASSYGGGETQYF.

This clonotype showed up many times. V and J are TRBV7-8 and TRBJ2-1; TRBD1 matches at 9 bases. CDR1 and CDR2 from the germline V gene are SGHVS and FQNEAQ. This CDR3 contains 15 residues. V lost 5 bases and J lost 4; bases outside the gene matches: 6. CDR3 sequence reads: CASSRTGVIYNEQFF. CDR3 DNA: TGTGCCAGCAGCCGGACAGGGGTAATTTACAATGAGCAGTTCTTC.

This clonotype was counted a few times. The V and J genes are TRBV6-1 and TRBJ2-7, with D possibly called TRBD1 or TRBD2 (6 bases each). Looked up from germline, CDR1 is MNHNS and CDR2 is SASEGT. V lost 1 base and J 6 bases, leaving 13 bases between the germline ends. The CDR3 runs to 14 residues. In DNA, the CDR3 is TGTGCCAGCAGTGAAGTGGGGGGCTGGGGCGAGCAGTACTTC. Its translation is CASSEVGGWGEQYF.

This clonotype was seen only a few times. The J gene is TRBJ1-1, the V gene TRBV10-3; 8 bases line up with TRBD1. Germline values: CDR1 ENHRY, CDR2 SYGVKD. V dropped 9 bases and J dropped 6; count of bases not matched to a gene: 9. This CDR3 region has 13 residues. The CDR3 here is CAIMTGDLAEAFF. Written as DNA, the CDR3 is TGTGCCATTATGACAGGGGATCTCGCTGAAGCTTTCTTT.

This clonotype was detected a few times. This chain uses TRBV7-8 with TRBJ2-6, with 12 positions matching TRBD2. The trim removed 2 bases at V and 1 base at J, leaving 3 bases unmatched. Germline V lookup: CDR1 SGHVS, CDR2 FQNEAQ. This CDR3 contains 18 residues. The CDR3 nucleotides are TGTGCCAGCAGCTTACTAGCGGGGGGGCCTTCTGGGGCCAACGTCCTGACTTTC. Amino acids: CASSLLAGGPSGANVLTF.

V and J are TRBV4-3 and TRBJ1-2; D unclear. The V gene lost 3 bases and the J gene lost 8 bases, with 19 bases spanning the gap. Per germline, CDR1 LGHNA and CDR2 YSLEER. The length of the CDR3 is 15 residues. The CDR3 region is CASSHTMSGLDGYTF. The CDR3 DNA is TGCGCCAGCAGCCATACGATGTCGGGGTTAGACGGCTACACCTTC.

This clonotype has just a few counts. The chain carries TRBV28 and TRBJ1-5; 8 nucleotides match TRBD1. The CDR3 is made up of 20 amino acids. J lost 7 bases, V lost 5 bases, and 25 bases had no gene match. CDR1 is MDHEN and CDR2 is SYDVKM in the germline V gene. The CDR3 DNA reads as TGTGCCAGCAGTCCCCTTTGGGACCTGACAGGGGCTTTTAGCAGGCAGCCCCAGCATTTT. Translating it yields CASSPLWDLTGAFSRQPQHF.

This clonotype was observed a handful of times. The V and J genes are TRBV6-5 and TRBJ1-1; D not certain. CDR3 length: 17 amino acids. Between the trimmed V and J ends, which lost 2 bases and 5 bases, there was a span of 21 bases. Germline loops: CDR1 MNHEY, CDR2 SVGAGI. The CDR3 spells CASSYGWSRAEGTEAFF. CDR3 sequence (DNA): TGTGCCAGCAGTTACGGCTGGAGTCGGGCGGAAGGGACTGAAGCTTTCTTT.

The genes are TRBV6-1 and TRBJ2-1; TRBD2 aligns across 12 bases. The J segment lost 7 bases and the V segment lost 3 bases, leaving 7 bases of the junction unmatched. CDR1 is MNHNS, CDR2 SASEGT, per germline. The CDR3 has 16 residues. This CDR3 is CASSEVLAGGSNEQFF. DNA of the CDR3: TGTGCCAGCAGTGAGGTACTAGCGGGGGGTTCAAATGAGCAGTTCTTC.

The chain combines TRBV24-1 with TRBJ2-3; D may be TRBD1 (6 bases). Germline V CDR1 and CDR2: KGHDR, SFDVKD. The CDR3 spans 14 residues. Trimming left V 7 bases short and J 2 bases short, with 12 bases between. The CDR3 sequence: CATSKTGHTDTQYF. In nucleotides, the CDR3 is TGTGCCACCAGCAAGACAGGCCACACAGATACGCAGTATTTT.

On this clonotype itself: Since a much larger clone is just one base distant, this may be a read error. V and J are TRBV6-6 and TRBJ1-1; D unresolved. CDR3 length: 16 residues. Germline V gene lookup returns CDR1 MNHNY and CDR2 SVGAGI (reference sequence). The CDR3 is CSSSEARILMNTEAFF. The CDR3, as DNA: TGTTCCAGCAGTGAGGCCAGGATCCTCATGAACACTGAAGCTTTCTTT.

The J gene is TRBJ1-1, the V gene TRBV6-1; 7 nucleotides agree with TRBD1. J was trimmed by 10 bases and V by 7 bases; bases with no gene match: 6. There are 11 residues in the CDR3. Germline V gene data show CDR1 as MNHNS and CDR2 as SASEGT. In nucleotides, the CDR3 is TGTGCCAGCATGGGACAGAGGGGAGCTTTCTTT. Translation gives CASMGQRGAFF.